These T cell receptor beta chains were read from a single sample in a study of blood T cell repertoires in COVID-19. Measured with immunoSEQ multiplex PCR; TCRdb has only the in-frame clones, and not every one. The table shows about 58,000 clones, with 83% occurring only once. Sequenced material: peripheral blood. These TCRs come from a man between 50 and 59 years old with COVID-19, enrolled during active disease. Both conserved end residues are part of each CDR3. The order of the fields is D gene, J gene, clone size, V gene, CDR3 protein, CDR3 DNA. D genes are given only for firm matches. Rows give clone size only sometimes, using once, few, many, or a class for an expanded clone.

d_call: TRBD1
j_call: TRBJ2-5
clone_size: NA
v_call: TRBV3-1/TRBV3-2
cdr3_aa: CASSRGTGVETQYF
cdr3_nt: TGTGCCAGCAGCCGAGGGACAGGAGTAGAGACCCAGTACTTC

d_call: TRBD2
j_call: TRBJ2-5
clone_size: NA
v_call: TRBV28
cdr3_aa: CASREAGGPVETQYF
cdr3_nt: TGTGCCAGCAGAGAAGCGGGAGGGCCTGTTGAGACCCAGTACTTC

d_call: TRBD2
j_call: TRBJ2-7
clone_size: NA
v_call: TRBV6-5
cdr3_aa: CASRARGSIYEQYF
cdr3_nt: TGTGCCAGCAGGGCCCGCGGGAGTATTTACGAGCAGTACTTC

d_call: NA
j_call: TRBJ1-4
clone_size: NA
v_call: TRBV6-5
cdr3_aa: CASSKGSTNEKLFF
cdr3_nt: TGTGCCAGCAGTAAGGGGTCGACTAATGAAAAACTGTTTTTT

d_call: NA
j_call: TRBJ2-3
clone_size: once
v_call: TRBV19
cdr3_aa: CASSPSADTQYF
cdr3_nt: TGTGCCAGTAGCCCTTCAGCAGATACGCAGTATTTT

d_call: TRBD1
j_call: TRBJ1-2
clone_size: once
v_call: TRBV5-4
cdr3_aa: CASSLGTGDYGYTF
cdr3_nt: TGTGCCAGCAGCTTGGGGACAGGGGACTATGGCTACACCTTC

d_call: NA
j_call: TRBJ2-2
clone_size: NA
v_call: TRBV18
cdr3_aa: CASSPPGGTGELFF
cdr3_nt: TGTGCCAGCTCACCCCCCGGGGGAACCGGGGAGCTGTTTTTT

d_call: NA
j_call: TRBJ2-1
clone_size: NA
v_call: TRBV14
cdr3_aa: CASSPEPARDNEQFF
cdr3_nt: TGTGCCAGCAGCCCGGAGCCCGCACGGGACAATGAGCAGTTCTTC

d_call: NA
j_call: TRBJ1-1
clone_size: NA
v_call: TRBV7-9
cdr3_aa: CASSLGGQNTEAFF
cdr3_nt: TGTGCCAGCAGCTTAGGTGGGCAGAACACTGAAGCTTTCTTT

d_call: NA
j_call: TRBJ2-2
clone_size: NA
v_call: TRBV5-1
cdr3_aa: CASSLSYTGELFF
cdr3_nt: TGCGCCAGCAGCCTGTCCTACACCGGGGAGCTGTTTTTT

d_call: TRBD2
j_call: TRBJ2-7
clone_size: NA
v_call: TRBV14
cdr3_aa: CASSQDFRSSGSSYEQYF
cdr3_nt: TGTGCCAGCAGCCAAGACTTCAGGAGTAGCGGGAGCTCCTACGAGCAGTACTTC

d_call: NA
j_call: TRBJ1-6
clone_size: medium-sized
v_call: TRBV27
cdr3_aa: CASSLSGHNSPLHF
cdr3_nt: TGTGCCAGCAGTTTAAGCGGTCATAATTCACCCCTCCACTTT

d_call: NA
j_call: TRBJ2-7
clone_size: NA
v_call: TRBV27
cdr3_aa: CASSLRRAYEQYF
cdr3_nt: TGTGCCAGCAGTTTACGCAGGGCTTACGAGCAGTACTTC

d_call: TRBD1
j_call: TRBJ1-6
clone_size: NA
v_call: TRBV6-5
cdr3_aa: CASSQWVTGDSPLHF
cdr3_nt: TGTGCCAGCAGTCAATGGGTGACAGGGGACTCACCCCTCCACTTT

d_call: TRBD1
j_call: TRBJ2-3
clone_size: NA
v_call: TRBV7-9
cdr3_aa: CASSLWGQGITDTQYF
cdr3_nt: TGTGCCAGCAGCTTATGGGGACAGGGAATAACAGATACGCAGTATTTT

d_call: TRBD2
j_call: TRBJ2-3
clone_size: NA
v_call: TRBV30
cdr3_aa: CAWTQPGLATDTQYF
cdr3_nt: TGTGCCTGGACTCAACCGGGACTAGCAACAGATACGCAGTATTTT

d_call: NA
j_call: TRBJ2-3
clone_size: NA
v_call: TRBV6-4
cdr3_aa: CASSATGNTDTQYF
cdr3_nt: TGTGCCAGCAGTGCTACGGGAAACACAGATACGCAGTATTTT

d_call: NA
j_call: TRBJ2-3
clone_size: NA
v_call: TRBV6-4
cdr3_aa: CASSDSQGSTDTQYF
cdr3_nt: TGTGCCAGCAGTGACTCACAGGGATCCACAGATACGCAGTATTTT

d_call: NA
j_call: TRBJ2-3
clone_size: NA
v_call: TRBV11-3
cdr3_aa: CASSFRGYTQYF
cdr3_nt: TGTGCCAGCAGCTTCCGAGGTTATACGCAGTATTTT

d_call: NA
j_call: TRBJ1-1
clone_size: NA
v_call: TRBV5-6
cdr3_aa: CASSATGVDTEAFF
cdr3_nt: TGTGCCAGCAGCGCCACGGGGGTGGACACTGAAGCTTTCTTT

d_call: NA
j_call: TRBJ2-2
clone_size: NA
v_call: TRBV18
cdr3_aa: CASSPTGRVNTGELFF
cdr3_nt: TGTGCCAGCTCCCCGACAGGCCGCGTTAACACCGGGGAGCTGTTTTTT

d_call: NA
j_call: TRBJ2-1
clone_size: NA
v_call: TRBV28
cdr3_aa: CASSIGGADEQFF
cdr3_nt: TGTGCCAGCAGCATAGGAGGGGCTGATGAGCAGTTCTTC

d_call: TRBD2
j_call: TRBJ2-3
clone_size: NA
v_call: TRBV3-1/TRBV3-2
cdr3_aa: CASSRQTSGSTDTQYF
cdr3_nt: TGTGCCAGCAGCCGACAGACTAGCGGGAGCACAGATACGCAGTATTTT

d_call: TRBD2
j_call: TRBJ2-3
clone_size: NA
v_call: TRBV29-1
cdr3_aa: CSVGGGRATDTQYF
cdr3_nt: TGCAGCGTCGGGGGCGGGAGGGCGACAGATACGCAGTATTTT

d_call: NA
j_call: TRBJ2-1
clone_size: once
v_call: TRBV6-5
cdr3_aa: CASAVGGSYNEQFF
cdr3_nt: TGTGCCAGCGCTGTGGGGGGTTCCTACAATGAGCAGTTCTTC

d_call: NA
j_call: TRBJ1-2
clone_size: NA
v_call: TRBV19
cdr3_aa: CASALGLDYGYTF
cdr3_nt: TGTGCCAGTGCGCTGGGGCTCGACTATGGCTACACCTTC

d_call: TRBD2
j_call: TRBJ2-7
clone_size: once
v_call: TRBV7-6
cdr3_aa: CASSFLAGVPDEQYF
cdr3_nt: TGTGCCAGCAGCTTCCTAGCGGGAGTACCCGACGAGCAGTACTTC

d_call: TRBD1
j_call: TRBJ2-3
clone_size: NA
v_call: TRBV10-1
cdr3_aa: CARILWTGEIADTQYF
cdr3_nt: TGCGCCAGGATTTTATGGACAGGGGAGATCGCAGATACGCAGTATTTT

d_call: NA
j_call: TRBJ2-5
clone_size: NA
v_call: TRBV7-2
cdr3_aa: CASTKGRGRGETQYF
cdr3_nt: TGTGCCAGCACCAAAGGGCGGGGCCGTGGCGAGACCCAGTACTTC

d_call: NA
j_call: TRBJ1-5
clone_size: NA
v_call: TRBV30
cdr3_aa: CAWSVQSNQPQHF
cdr3_nt: TGTGCCTGGAGTGTACAAAGCAATCAGCCCCAGCATTTT

d_call: TRBD2
j_call: TRBJ2-5
clone_size: NA
v_call: TRBV4-1
cdr3_aa: CASSHQRTSGRGGETQYF
cdr3_nt: TGCGCCAGCAGCCATCAAAGGACTAGCGGGAGGGGTGGGGAGACCCAGTACTTC

d_call: NA
j_call: TRBJ2-7
clone_size: NA
v_call: TRBV6-6
cdr3_aa: CASSFTGIEQYF
cdr3_nt: TGTGCCAGCAGTTTTACAGGGATCGAGCAGTACTTC

d_call: NA
j_call: TRBJ2-7
clone_size: NA
v_call: TRBV19
cdr3_aa: CASSPPRGRFYEQYF
cdr3_nt: TGTGCCAGTAGTCCTCCTAGAGGTAGATTCTACGAGCAGTACTTC

d_call: TRBD2
j_call: TRBJ2-3
clone_size: once
v_call: TRBV5-1
cdr3_aa: CASSLGASGIGTDTQYF
cdr3_nt: TGCGCCAGCAGCTTGGGGGCTAGCGGGATTGGGACAGATACGCAGTATTTT

d_call: TRBD2
j_call: TRBJ2-2
clone_size: NA
v_call: TRBV7-2
cdr3_aa: CASSLGGSGGELFF
cdr3_nt: TGTGCCAGCAGCCTGGGAGGGAGTGGGGGGGAGCTGTTTTTT

d_call: TRBD1
j_call: TRBJ1-2
clone_size: NA
v_call: TRBV5-1
cdr3_aa: CASRTTGGIYGYTF
cdr3_nt: TGCGCCAGCAGGACGACAGGGGGGATTTATGGCTACACCTTC

d_call: TRBD2
j_call: TRBJ2-2
clone_size: NA
v_call: TRBV4-1
cdr3_aa: CASSQGAGGGTGELFF
cdr3_nt: TGCGCCAGCAGCCAAGGCGCGGGAGGAGGCACCGGGGAGCTGTTTTTT

d_call: NA
j_call: TRBJ2-3
clone_size: NA
v_call: TRBV9
cdr3_aa: CASSVGHSASTDTQYF
cdr3_nt: TGTGCCAGCAGCGTGGGCCACAGTGCCAGCACAGATACGCAGTATTTT

d_call: TRBD1
j_call: TRBJ2-3
clone_size: NA
v_call: TRBV19
cdr3_aa: CASSGQGATDTQYF
cdr3_nt: TGTGCCAGCTCGGGACAGGGGGCAACAGATACGCAGTATTTT

d_call: NA
j_call: TRBJ1-5
clone_size: NA
v_call: TRBV19
cdr3_aa: CASSIDLTVNQPQHF
cdr3_nt: TGTGCCAGTAGTATAGATCTAACGGTTAATCAGCCCCAGCATTTT

d_call: TRBD1
j_call: TRBJ2-3
clone_size: NA
v_call: TRBV5-1
cdr3_aa: CASSGGQGPDTQYF
cdr3_nt: TGCGCCAGCAGCGGGGGACAGGGCCCAGATACGCAGTATTTT

d_call: TRBD2
j_call: TRBJ2-4
clone_size: NA
v_call: TRBV7-8
cdr3_aa: CASSLSAGLPYF
cdr3_nt: TGTGCCAGCAGTCTGTCAGCGGGACTACCTTACTTC

d_call: NA
j_call: TRBJ2-7
clone_size: NA
v_call: TRBV29-1
cdr3_aa: CSVWGDRNYEQYF
cdr3_nt: TGCAGCGTTTGGGGGGACCGGAACTACGAGCAGTACTTC

d_call: TRBD2
j_call: TRBJ2-1
clone_size: NA
v_call: TRBV10-1
cdr3_aa: CASSESRGLARSARYNEQFF
cdr3_nt: TGCGCCAGCAGTGAGTCTAGGGGACTAGCGAGATCCGCCCGTTACAATGAGCAGTTCTTC

d_call: TRBD2
j_call: TRBJ2-3
clone_size: NA
v_call: TRBV5-1
cdr3_aa: CASTKGLAGAGDTQYF
cdr3_nt: TGCGCCAGCACCAAGGGACTAGCGGGAGCGGGAGATACGCAGTATTTT

d_call: NA
j_call: TRBJ1-5
clone_size: NA
v_call: TRBV30
cdr3_aa: CAWNEGGNQPQHF
cdr3_nt: TGTGCCTGGAATGAAGGGGGCAATCAGCCCCAGCATTTT

d_call: NA
j_call: TRBJ2-7
clone_size: NA
v_call: TRBV3-1/TRBV3-2
cdr3_aa: CASRDTGTHEQYF
cdr3_nt: TGTGCCAGCAGGGACACAGGGACCCACGAGCAGTACTTC

d_call: NA
j_call: TRBJ1-4
clone_size: NA
v_call: TRBV19
cdr3_aa: CASSRRDSLATNEKLFF
cdr3_nt: TGTGCCAGTAGCCGCCGCGACAGCCTTGCAACTAATGAAAAACTGTTTTTT

d_call: TRBD1
j_call: TRBJ1-2
clone_size: once
v_call: TRBV30
cdr3_aa: CAWSEQGVGYTF
cdr3_nt: TGTGCCTGGAGTGAACAGGGGGTGGGCTACACCTTC

d_call: NA
j_call: TRBJ2-7
clone_size: NA
v_call: TRBV9
cdr3_aa: CASSPEGEGLLYEQYF
cdr3_nt: TGTGCCAGCAGCCCCGAGGGGGAGGGCCTCCTGTACGAGCAGTACTTC

d_call: NA
j_call: TRBJ1-2
clone_size: NA
v_call: TRBV4-1
cdr3_aa: CASSQEAGYGYTF
cdr3_nt: TGCGCCAGCAGCCAAGAAGCCGGCTATGGCTACACCTTC

d_call: TRBD2
j_call: TRBJ2-2
clone_size: NA
v_call: TRBV24-1
cdr3_aa: CATSDFPGLAGAAGELFF
cdr3_nt: TGTGCCACCAGTGATTTCCCGGGACTAGCGGGAGCTGCCGGGGAGCTGTTTTTT

d_call: NA
j_call: TRBJ1-5
clone_size: NA
v_call: TRBV28
cdr3_aa: CASSYGGWFGGQPQHF
cdr3_nt: TGTGCCAGCAGTTACGGGGGATGGTTTGGAGGTCAGCCCCAGCATTTT

d_call: TRBD2
j_call: TRBJ2-7
clone_size: NA
v_call: TRBV6-6
cdr3_aa: CASSYSFAGVLYEQYF
cdr3_nt: TGTGCCAGCAGTTACTCGTTTGCGGGAGTATTGTACGAGCAGTACTTC

d_call: TRBD1
j_call: TRBJ1-5
clone_size: few
v_call: TRBV4-1
cdr3_aa: CASSSGTGGGSNQPQHF
cdr3_nt: TGCGCCAGCAGCTCCGGGACAGGGGGAGGGAGCAATCAGCCCCAGCATTTT

d_call: TRBD1
j_call: TRBJ1-3
clone_size: NA
v_call: TRBV28
cdr3_aa: CASSSHTGGSGNTIYF
cdr3_nt: TGTGCCAGCAGTTCACATACAGGGGGCTCTGGAAACACCATATATTTT

d_call: TRBD2
j_call: TRBJ2-1
clone_size: NA
v_call: TRBV30
cdr3_aa: CAWSVRGSGRSGNEQFF
cdr3_nt: TGTGCCTGGAGTGTACGGGGTAGCGGGAGGAGTGGCAATGAGCAGTTCTTC

d_call: TRBD2
j_call: TRBJ2-3
clone_size: once
v_call: TRBV4-1
cdr3_aa: CASSRRTSGSSTDTQYF
cdr3_nt: TGCGCCAGCAGCCGAAGGACTAGCGGGAGTAGCACAGATACGCAGTATTTT

d_call: NA
j_call: TRBJ1-1
clone_size: NA
v_call: TRBV2
cdr3_aa: CASSAGQVPNTEAFF
cdr3_nt: TGTGCCAGCAGTGCTGGTCAGGTCCCGAACACTGAAGCTTTCTTT

d_call: TRBD1
j_call: TRBJ1-6
clone_size: NA
v_call: TRBV10-3
cdr3_aa: CAISENRGALGSPLHF
cdr3_nt: TGTGCCATCAGTGAGAACAGGGGGGCCTTAGGTTCACCCCTCCACTTT